The entry below describes one T cell receptor beta chain. This entry belongs to a study of blood T cell repertoires in COVID-19. Study-wide context: COVID-19 samples, acute and convalescent, were from the United States, Italy and Spain. Sample material is recorded as cDNA or gDNA derived from T cells, B-cell-depleted T cells, or PBMCs.

V was pared by 3 bases and J by 3 bases, with 18 bases between. The CDR3 is made up of 17 amino acids. Germline V CDR1 and CDR2: LNHDA, SQIVND (reference sequence). In the authors' methods: Scientists estimated how many nucleated cells there were by amplifying reference gene primers. Libraries were prepared by immunoSEQ multiplex PCR; TCRdb keeps only in-frame clonotypes and omits some of them. V and J calls and clone size are those listed in that table; D and trimming were worked out from the DNA. The sample includes a few hundred thousand clones, around 84% of them seen just once. This clonotype was sampled from a man aged 55 to 70 with acute or convalescent COVID-19. This chain connects TRBV19 to TRBJ1-3; unclear D gene. Sequenced sample: peripheral blood. CDR3 loop: CASSIQWNLSGGNTIYF. DNA for the CDR3: TGTGCCAGTAGTATTCAGTGGAATCTCTCGGGTGGAAACACCATATATTTT.